The 30 T cell receptor beta chains below come from one sample, sequenced in a study of blood T cell repertoires in COVID-19. The method was immunoSEQ multiplex PCR; TCRdb's version includes in-frame clones alone and lacks a portion of them. The sample shows some 220,000 clones, more than 75% of them seen only once. Sequenced sample: peripheral blood. These receptors all come from a human donor in a cohort sampled during active COVID-19.

DNA of the CDR3: TGTGCCAGCAGCCAAGCACAGGGATACACCGGGGAGCTGTTTTTT. Protein product: CASSQAQGYTGELFF. V and J are TRBV27 and TRBJ2-2, with D possibly being TRBD1 (6 bases). CDR1 is MNHEY and CDR2 is SMNVEV in the germline V gene (reference sequence). Trimming stripped 6 bases from V and 3 bases from J, with 14 bases between. CDR3 size: 15 residues.

The table lists this clone with a few counts. The gene calls are TRBV28 and TRBJ1-5, with a weak D call TRBD1 (6 bases). CDR1 MDHEN and CDR2 SYDVKM come from the germline V gene. This CDR3 is built from 14 residues. Trimming cost V 7 bases and J 3 bases, with 13 bases left between them. The CDR3 sequence is CASTERGSNQPQHF. CDR3 nucleotides: TGTGCCAGCACGGAGAGGGGGTCCAATCAGCCCCAGCATTTT.

This clone has only a few counts. This rearrangement joins TRBV5-1 to TRBJ1-2; D gene ambiguous. The germline CDR1 and CDR2 sequences are SGHRS and YFSETQ. The germline V and J ends were trimmed by 5 bases and 0 bases, with 8 bases remaining between them. CDR3 size: 13 residues. The CDR3 loop reads CASSLSSNYGYTF. CDR3 bases: TGCGCCAGCAGTTTAAGCTCTAACTATGGCTACACCTTC.

The chain couples TRBV19 to TRBJ1-2; 8 bases match TRBD1. V dropped 2 bases and J dropped 8; count of bases not matched to a gene: 7. This CDR3 is built from 14 residues. Germline V gene data show CDR1 as LNHDA and CDR2 as SQIVND (reference sequence). The CDR3 DNA reads as TGTGCCAGTAGTATATTGGACAGGGCAGGAGGCTACACCTTC. Its translation is CASSILDRAGGYTF. The complete variable domain, with remaining parts taken from reference TRBV19 and TRBJ1-2, reads DGGITQSPKYLFRKEGQNVTLSCEQNLNHDAMYWYRQDPGQGLRLIYYSQIVNDFQKGDIAEGYSVSREKKESFPLTVTSAQKNPTAFYLCASSILDRAGGYTFGSGTRLTVV.

The rearrangement joins TRBV28 to TRBJ1-6; 10 nucleotides match TRBD1. V gave up 2 bases and J gave up 10 bases; unmatched junction bases: 8. Germline V gives CDR1 MDHEN, CDR2 SYDVKM. The CDR3 is 16 amino acids. Here the CDR3 reads CASSLPQGTGVSPLHF. In nucleotides, the CDR3 is TGTGCCAGCAGTTTACCCCAGGGGACAGGGGTCTCACCCCTCCACTTT. Drawing the rest from reference TRBV28 and TRBJ1-6, the complete variable domain is DVKVTQSSRYLVKRTGEKVFLECVQDMDHENMFWYRQDPGLGLRLIYFSYDVKMKEKGDIPEGYSVSREKKERFSLILESASTNQTSMYLCASSLPQGTGVSPLHFGNGTRLTVT.

The chain combines TRBV5-8 with TRBJ2-1; maybe TRBD2 (5 bases). V was pared by 7 bases and J by 15 bases, with 14 bases between. This CDR3 has 10 residues. In germline, CDR1 is SGHTS, CDR2 YDEGEE. CDR3 DNA sequence: TGTGCCAGCGGAACGGGAAGGGCGTTCTTC. Protein: CASGTGRAFF.

The table lists this clone with a count of one. The CDR3, as DNA: TGTGCCAGCAGCACTCCTAGCGGCTGCACAGATACGCAGTATTTT. Translation: CASSTPSGCTDTQYF. The chain uses TRBV21-1 and TRBJ2-3; no DNA check was done on the table's D call, TRBD2. TRBV21-1 is assigned pseudogene status. This CDR3 is built from 15 residues.

The chain is built from TRBV5-6 and TRBJ2-1, with no clear D. The CDR3 is 11 amino acids. Trimming cost V 4 bases and J 3 bases, with 2 bases left between them. Germline V lookup: CDR1 SGHDT, CDR2 YYEEEE. The CDR3 coding sequence is TGTGCCAGCAGCCGCTACAATGAGCAGTTCTTC. Amino acid sequence: CASSRYNEQFF.

The chain carries TRBV5-5 and TRBJ2-5; a weak D match, TRBD1 (6 bases). Germline V CDR1 and CDR2: SGHKS, YYEKEE (reference sequence). The V and J ends lost 6 bases and 9 bases respectively, with 12 bases between them. The CDR3 has 11 amino acids. The CDR3 sequence is CASTLGGSQYF. The CDR3 region has the DNA TGTGCCAGCACCCTAGGGGGTTCCCAGTACTTC.

V usage is TRBV11-3 and J usage is TRBJ2-2; 8 bases agree with TRBD2. Germline CDR1 reads SGHNT; CDR2 reads YENEEA. The trim removed 4 bases at V and 3 bases at J, leaving 7 bases unmatched. The CDR3 is 16 residues long. CDR3 DNA sequence: TGTGCCAGCAGCTCGACCGGGACTAGTGACACCGGGGAGCTGTTTTTT. The encoded protein is CASSSTGTSDTGELFF.

The V gene is TRBV5-8, the J gene TRBJ1-4, with D possibly matching TRBD1 (6 bases). The CDR3 contains 13 residues. Trimming took off 4 bases at V and 3 bases at J, with 7 bases between the two ends. Germline-derived CDR1 and CDR2 are SGHTS and YDEGEE. The CDR3 protein is CASSGQSNEKLFF. The CDR3 DNA sequence: TGTGCCAGCAGCGGACAGTCTAATGAAAAACTGTTTTTT.

The CDR3 reads CASSPLYLDRGRETQYF. CDR3 coding DNA: TGTGCCAGCAGCCCACTCTACCTTGACAGGGGGCGAGAGACCCAGTACTTC. This chain links TRBV3-1 (or the pseudogene TRBV3-2) with TRBJ2-5; TRBD1 matches 10 bases. CDR3 size: 17 residues. The ends lost 4 bases at V and 4 bases at J; junction bases unmatched: 12. Germline loops: CDR1 LGHDT, CDR2 YNNKEL (reference sequence).

The chain uses TRBV30 and TRBJ1-6, with a possible D match to TRBD1 (5 bases). The CDR3 is 15 amino acids. Germline V CDR1 and CDR2: GTSNPN, SVGIG (reference sequence). The ends were cut back, 0 bases at V and 7 bases at J, with 13 bases in the middle. The CDR3 nucleotides are TGTGCCTGGAGTGTATTAGTGCAGGGCAATTCACCCCTCCACTTT. Residues: CAWSVLVQGNSPLHF. The variable domain in full, completed from reference TRBV30 and TRBJ1-6, reads SQTIHQWPATLVQPVGSPLSLECTVEGTSNPNLYWYRQAAGRGLQLLFYSVGIGQISSEVPQNLSASRPQDRQFILSSKKLLLSDSGFYLCAWSVLVQGNSPLHFGNGTRLTVT.

The chain joins TRBV28 to TRBJ2-7; TRBD1 agrees at 8 bases. Germline CDR1 MDHEN, CDR2 SYDVKM. Unmatched junction bases numbered 9, after V lost 10 bases and J lost 4 bases. CDR3 length: 13 amino acids. CDR3 protein: CATQLQGEYEQYF. The CDR3 DNA is TGTGCCACGCAACTACAGGGGGAGTACGAGCAGTACTTC.

J is TRBJ2-7 and V is TRBV4-1; 9 nucleotides line up with TRBD1. There are 16 residues in the CDR3. V lost 3 bases, J lost 3 bases, and 9 bases stayed unmatched. Germline assignment: CDR1 MGHRA and CDR2 YSYEKL. The chain's CDR3 is CASSHTTGQGYYEQYF. CDR3 in DNA: TGCGCCAGCAGCCACACCACGGGACAGGGATACTACGAGCAGTACTTC.

This clone was observed at least ten times. CDR3 protein: CATSDDTTNYGYTF. CDR3 sequence (DNA): TGTGCCACCAGTGATGACACAACTAACTATGGCTACACCTTC. The rearrangement joins TRBV24-1 to TRBJ1-2; D is ambiguous. CDR3 length: 14 amino acids. Per the germline V gene, CDR1 is KGHDR and CDR2 is SFDVKD. Trimming cost V 3 bases and J 0 bases, with 7 bases left between them.

The chain has TRBV5-1 and TRBJ2-7; 9 bases line up with TRBD2. Germline-derived CDR1 and CDR2 are SGHRS and YFSETQ. This CDR3 has 16 residues. The V and J ends lost 2 bases and 1 base, in that order; junction bases with no gene match: 7. This CDR3 is CASSLIPSGTSYEQYF. The CDR3 DNA follows: TGCGCCAGCAGCTTAATCCCTAGCGGGACTTCCTACGAGCAGTACTTC.

This clone was observed a few times. The V and J genes are TRBV6-1 and TRBJ2-7, with 11 bases matching TRBD1. V lost 3 bases to trimming and J lost 1 base; unmatched junction nucleotides: 5. This CDR3 comprises 16 residues. Germline V gene data show CDR1 as MNHNS and CDR2 as SASEGT. The CDR3, as DNA: TGTGCCAGCAGTGACCCCGGACAGGGGGCGTCCTACGAGCAGTACTTC. Translating it yields CASSDPGQGASYEQYF.

The chain joins TRBV6-1 to TRBJ1-1, with D possibly TRBD1 on 5 matching bases. Per germline, CDR1 MNHNS and CDR2 SASEGT. The CDR3 is 13 amino acids. Trimming left V 1 base short and J 10 bases short, with 13 bases between. This CDR3 is CASSEEQGIGAFF. In DNA form, the CDR3 reads TGTGCCAGCAGTGAAGAGCAGGGTATAGGAGCTTTCTTT.

This chain connects TRBV24-1 to TRBJ2-7; TRBD1 matches at 9 bases. Germline-derived CDR1 and CDR2 are KGHDR and SFDVKD. V lost 3 bases to trimming and J lost 2 bases; unmatched junction nucleotides: 7. CDR3 length: 16 residues. CDR3 nucleotide sequence: TGTGCCACCAGTGATATCTCCGGGACAGGGACCTACGAGCAGTACTTC. This translates into CATSDISGTGTYEQYF.

V usage is TRBV9 and J usage is TRBJ2-5, with no clear D. The germline gives CDR1 SGDLS, CDR2 YYNGEE. The CDR3 consists of 13 residues. Trimming pared 0 bases from V and 7 bases from J, leaving 10 bases between. CDR3 loop: CASSVVEEGTQYF. CDR3 nucleotide sequence: TGTGCCAGCAGCGTAGTTGAGGAAGGGACCCAGTACTTC.

The chain joins TRBV24-1 to TRBJ2-2; 8 positions match TRBD2. The germline gives CDR1 KGHDR, CDR2 SFDVKD. V was clipped by 3 bases and J by 3 bases; unmatched bases: 5. This CDR3 is 16 amino acids long. This CDR3 reads CATSDQSGGYTGELFF. CDR3 bases: TGTGCCACCAGTGATCAAAGCGGGGGATACACCGGGGAGCTGTTTTTT.

This clone has only one observation. This chain links TRBV29-1 with TRBJ1-2; weak D call: TRBD1 (6 bases). Germline V CDR1 and CDR2: SQVTM, ANQGSEA. The V gene lost 6 bases and the J gene lost 8 bases, with 19 bases spanning the gap. CDR3 size: 13 residues. Here the CDR3 DNA reads TGCAGCGTAATCCGCACAGGGACCCAGGGCTACACCTTC. It translates to CSVIRTGTQGYTF.

This clone has a handful of counts. The chain uses TRBV9 and TRBJ2-3; D not certain. CDR1 is SGDLS and CDR2 is YYNGEE in the germline V gene. This CDR3 spans 15 amino acids. V was pared by 0 bases and J by 3 bases, with 11 bases between. The CDR3 protein is CASSVGVQRTDTQYF. The CDR3 bases are TGTGCCAGCAGCGTAGGGGTTCAGAGGACAGATACGCAGTATTTT.

The chain joins TRBV4-3 to TRBJ2-3; D possibly corresponds to TRBD2 (6 bases). CDR1 and CDR2 from the germline V gene are LGHNA and YSLEER. The CDR3 has 15 amino acids. V dropped 1 base and J dropped 0 bases, with 8 bases sitting between them. The CDR3 reads CASSQGGTSTDTQYF. The CDR3 DNA reads TGCGCCAGCAGCCAAGGGGGGACTAGCACAGATACGCAGTATTTT.

The chain carries TRBV4-2 and TRBJ1-5, with 7 bases identical to TRBD1. Germline V lookup: CDR1 LGHNA, CDR2 YNFKEQ. This CDR3 contains 17 residues. V shed 0 bases, J shed 2 bases, and the junction held 7 bases outside the gene matches. In nucleotides, the CDR3 is TGTGCCAGCAGCCAAGAAGGGGGCAGGTGGGGCAATCAGCCCCAGCATTTT. This sequence encodes CASSQEGGRWGNQPQHF.

This rearrangement joins TRBV11-3 to TRBJ2-3, with 9 bases aligning to TRBD1. Germline trimming cut 4 bases from V and 8 bases from J; bases unmatched to any gene: 13. Germline V gene lookup returns CDR1 SGHNT and CDR2 YENEEA. CDR3 length: 16 residues. The CDR3 is CASSSLDRGEVGTQYF. DNA for the CDR3: TGTGCCAGCAGCTCTTTGGACAGGGGAGAAGTAGGTACGCAGTATTTT. Full variable domain (outside the CDR3, taken from reference TRBV11-3 and TRBJ2-3): EAGVVQSPRYKIIEKKQPVAFWCNPISGHNTLYWYLQNLGQGPELLIRYENEEAVDDSQLPKDRFSAERLKGVDSTLKIQPAELGDSAVYLCASSSLDRGEVGTQYFGPGTRLTVL.

The chain recombines TRBV7-2 with TRBJ2-7; D perhaps matches TRBD1 (6 bases). Germline V gene data show CDR1 as SGHTA and CDR2 as FQGNSA. The CDR3 length is 14 residues. V lost 5 bases to trimming and J lost 6 bases, with 17 bases between them. CDR3 residues: CASSPRGSAREQYF. The CDR3 nucleotides read TGTGCCAGCAGCCCCAGGGGATCGGCGCGCGAGCAGTACTTC.

The V gene is TRBV3-1 (or the pseudogene TRBV3-2), the J gene TRBJ1-5; 8 bases line up with TRBD1. The length of the CDR3 is 16 residues. Looked up from germline, CDR1 is LGHDT and CDR2 is YNNKEL (reference sequence). The V and J ends lost 5 bases and 3 bases, in that order; junction bases with no gene match: 9. CDR3 in DNA: TGTGCCAGCAGCGGCCAGGGACAGGAGGTCAATCAGCCCCAGCATTTT. Protein product: CASSGQGQEVNQPQHF.

The V and J genes are TRBV9 and TRBJ2-5; 9 nucleotides match TRBD2. Losses at the gene ends were 0 bases for V and 1 base for J; bases not matched to a gene: 13. CDR3 length: 19 amino acids. Germline values: CDR1 SGDLS, CDR2 YYNGEE. DNA of the CDR3: TGTGCCAGCAGCGTAGGGGTTGCGGGGGGGGCTATAAGCCAAGAGACCCAGTACTTC. Translated: CASSVGVAGGAISQETQYF.